These 4 T cell receptor beta chains were all obtained from the same sample, sequenced in a study of blood T cell repertoires in COVID-19. Data came from immunoSEQ multiplex PCR; TCRdb stores just in-frame clones and leaves some out. In the table there are a few hundred thousand clones, around 80% of which are singletons. Sequencing was carried out using peripheral blood. Receptors were obtained from a human donor in a cohort sampled during active COVID-19.

This sequence joins TRBV7-2 and TRBJ2-7, with D possibly being TRBD2 (6 bases). The germline V gene encodes CDR1 SGHTA and CDR2 FQGNSA. V was shortened by 4 bases and J by 1 base, with 11 bases between the two germline ends. The CDR3 spans 14 residues. CDR3: CASSSPTSSYEQYF. For the CDR3, the DNA is TGTGCCAGCAGCTCCCCGACTAGTTCCTACGAGCAGTACTTC.

CDR3 sequence reads: CASSRGQGNWPQHF. The CDR3 DNA sequence: TGTGCCAGCAGCCGAGGACAGGGAAATTGGCCCCAGCATTTT. The J gene is TRBJ1-5, the V gene TRBV3-1 (or the pseudogene TRBV3-2), with 8 bases lining up with TRBD1. Germline V lookup: CDR1 LGHDT, CDR2 YNNKEL (reference sequence). V shed 4 bases, J shed 9 bases, and the junction held 8 bases outside the gene matches. CDR3 length equals 14 residues.

This clone appeared a single time. V and J are TRBV7-6 and TRBJ2-5; 8 nucleotides align to TRBD2. CDR1 is SGHVS and CDR2 is FNYEAQ in the germline V gene. V lost 5 bases, J lost 5 bases, and 10 bases stayed unmatched. The CDR3 is 15 residues long. The DNA of the CDR3 is TGTGCCAGCAGCCTTGCCCGGGGGGGGCAGGAGACCCAGTACTTC. It codes for CASSLARGGQETQYF.

The chain joins TRBV11-2 to TRBJ2-1, with TRBD1 matching over 7 bases. Per germline, CDR1 SGHAT and CDR2 FQNNGV. The CDR3 sequence is 15 residues long. Germline trimming cut 0 bases from V and 10 bases from J; bases unmatched to any gene: 9. This CDR3 is CASSLDQGGREEQFF. CDR3 bases: TGTGCCAGCAGCTTAGATCAAGGGGGCAGGGAGGAGCAGTTCTTC.